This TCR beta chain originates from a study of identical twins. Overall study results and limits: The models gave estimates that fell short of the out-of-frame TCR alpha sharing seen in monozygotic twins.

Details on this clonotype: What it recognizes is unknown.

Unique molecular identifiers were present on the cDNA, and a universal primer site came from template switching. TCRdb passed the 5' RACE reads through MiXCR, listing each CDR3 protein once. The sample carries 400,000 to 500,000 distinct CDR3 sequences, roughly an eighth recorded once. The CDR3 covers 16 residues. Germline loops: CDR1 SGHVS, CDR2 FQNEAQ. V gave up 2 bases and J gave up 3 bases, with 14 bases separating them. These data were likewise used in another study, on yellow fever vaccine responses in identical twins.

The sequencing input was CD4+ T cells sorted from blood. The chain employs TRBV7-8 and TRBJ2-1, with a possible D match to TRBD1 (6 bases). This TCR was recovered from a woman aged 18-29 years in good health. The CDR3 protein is CASSLKQGFSYNEQFF. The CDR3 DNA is TGTGCCAGCAGCTTAAAGCAGGGGTTTAGCTACAATGAGCAGTTCTTC. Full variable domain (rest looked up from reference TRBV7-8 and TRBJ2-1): GAGVSQSPRYKVAKRGQDVALRCDPISGHVSLFWYQQALGQGPEFLTYFQNEAQLDKSGLPSDRFFAERPEGSVSTLKIQRTQQEDSAVYLCASSLKQGFSYNEQFFGPGTRLTVL.